The next 26 T cell receptor beta chains were all read from a single sample in a study of T cell clonotyping in hematopoietic cell transplantation. TCRdb keeps only in-frame clones here, not all; method: immunoSEQ multiplex PCR. This table holds about 29,000 clones, around 90% found once. The material was PBMCs, obtained 100 days after allogeneic stem cell transplant. The receptor set was obtained from a female patient aged 50-59 years who had an allogeneic stem cell transplant from a related donor, so the T cells may come from the graft donor. Some clones in this sample may be carry-over from other donors' samples.

The genes are TRBV28 and TRBJ1-2; a possible D gene is TRBD1 (5 bases). The ends were cut back, 6 bases at V and 4 bases at J, with 12 bases in the middle. CDR1 is MDHEN, CDR2 SYDVKM, per germline. The CDR3 loop spans 13 amino acids. The CDR3 here is CASRVEGTYGYTF. CDR3 bases: TGTGCCAGCAGAGTTGAGGGGACCTATGGCTACACCTTC.

This clone was detected only a few times. This sequence joins TRBV6-6 and TRBJ2-7; possible D gene TRBD1, 5 bases. The CDR3 covers 13 residues. From germline, CDR1 is MNHNY and CDR2 SVGAGI (reference sequence). V was pared by 5 bases and J by 4 bases, with 12 bases between. The CDR3 nucleotides read TGTGCCAGCAGTGCTTCAGGGTTATACGAGCAGTACTTC. This encodes CASSASGLYEQYF.

The chain uses TRBV11-2 and TRBJ1-1; tentative D call: TRBD1 (5 bases). V lost 1 base and J lost 4, with 13 bases in between. This CDR3 contains 15 residues. Germline V CDR1 and CDR2: SGHAT, FQNNGV. The CDR3 DNA follows: TGTGCCAGCAGCTTAGCCAGGGTCGGGGGCACTGAAGCTTTCTTT. Translation: CASSLARVGGTEAFF. The complete variable domain, with remaining parts taken from reference TRBV11-2 and TRBJ1-1, reads EAGVAQSPRYKIIEKRQSVAFWCNPISGHATLYWYQQILGQGPKLLIQFQNNGVVDDSQLPKDRFSAERLKGVDSTLKIQPAKLEDSAVYLCASSLARVGGTEAFFGQGTRLTVV.

V and J are TRBV5-1 and TRBJ2-5, with D perhaps matching TRBD1 (5 bases). The CDR3 runs 16 residues. CDR1 SGHRS and CDR2 YFSETQ come from the germline V gene. V lost 3 bases and J 2 bases, leaving 17 bases between the germline ends. The chain's CDR3 is CASSSAAMAGQETQYF. The DNA of the CDR3 is TGCGCCAGCAGCTCGGCCGCGATGGCAGGGCAAGAGACCCAGTACTTC.

This sequence joins TRBV9 and TRBJ2-2, with D tentatively TRBD1 or TRBD2 (6 bases each). V shed 1 base and J shed 5 bases, with 15 bases lying between them. Germline values: CDR1 SGDLS, CDR2 YYNGEE. This CDR3 comprises 16 residues. CDR3 sequence (DNA): TGTGCCAGCAGCGTAAATACGGGGGCTGGAACCGGGGAGCTGTTTTTT. Translated, it gives CASSVNTGAGTGELFF.

The chain links TRBV27 to TRBJ2-7, with 7 bases that match TRBD1. V trimming: 6 bases; J trimming: 0 bases; junction bases outside the gene matches: 8. Germline loops: CDR1 MNHEY, CDR2 SMNVEV (reference sequence). The CDR3 spans 15 residues. The CDR3 loop reads CASRRGQSSSYEQYF. Here the CDR3 DNA reads TGTGCCAGCAGACGGGGACAGTCGAGCTCCTACGAGCAGTACTTC.

The V gene is TRBV4-1, the J gene TRBJ1-4, with D hard to call. The V end lost 4 bases, the J end lost 7 bases, and 13 bases lay between the germline ends. The CDR3 length is 14 residues. Germline V gene data show CDR1 as MGHRA and CDR2 as YSYEKL. CDR3 sequence reads: CASSLPGEGEKLFF. In DNA, the CDR3 is TGCGCCAGCAGCCTACCCGGGGAGGGTGAAAAACTGTTTTTT.

This chain links TRBV19 with TRBJ2-6; D is unclear. This CDR3 comprises 15 residues. Trimming shortened V by 6 bases and J by 0 bases, and 9 bases separated the two germline ends. Germline V lookup: CDR1 LNHDA, CDR2 SQIVND (reference sequence). In DNA, the CDR3 is TGTGCCAGTAGAAAGGGAAGCTCTGGGGCCAACGTCCTGACTTTC. Protein sequence: CASRKGSSGANVLTF.

The rearrangement uses TRBV28 and TRBJ1-1, with D unresolved. The V gene lost 7 bases and the J gene lost 7 bases, with 10 bases spanning the gap. There are 11 residues in the CDR3. CDR1 is MDHEN and CDR2 is SYDVKM in the germline V gene. The CDR3 is CASIRNFEAFF. CDR3 sequence (DNA): TGTGCCAGCATAAGGAACTTTGAAGCTTTCTTT.

This clone has a single count. The gene calls are TRBV11-2 and TRBJ1-5; D uncertain. The CDR3 extends over 14 amino acids. V was pared by 0 bases and J by 5 bases, with 8 bases between. CDR1 SGHAT and CDR2 FQNNGV come from the germline V gene. CDR3 bases: TGTGCCAGCAGCTTAGATGCAGGTTATCAGCCCCAGCATTTT. Encoded protein: CASSLDAGYQPQHF.

The chain couples TRBV19 to TRBJ2-3; TRBD1 might be the D (5 bases). The CDR3 is 13 amino acids. The V and J ends lost 4 bases and 3 bases respectively, with 8 bases between them. In germline, CDR1 is LNHDA, CDR2 SQIVND (reference sequence). CDR3 bases: TGTGCCAGTAGTACCACAGGTACAGATACGCAGTATTTT. This sequence encodes CASSTTGTDTQYF.

The chain recombines TRBV5-6 with TRBJ2-7; D gene unclear. V dropped 0 bases and J dropped 0 bases, with 4 bases sitting between them. The CDR3 runs to 13 residues. CDR1 and CDR2 from the germline V gene are SGHDT and YYEEEE. In DNA, the CDR3 is TGTGCCAGCAGCTTGGCCAGCTCCTACGAGCAGTACTTC. It codes for CASSLASSYEQYF.

The chain joins TRBV6-5 to TRBJ1-3; TRBD1 is a possible D gene (6 bases). V was trimmed by 5 bases and J by 4 bases, leaving 15 bases between them. This CDR3 is built from 15 residues. Germline values: CDR1 MNHEY, CDR2 SVGAGI. DNA for the CDR3: TGTGCCAGCAGTACCAGAACAGGGTCGGGAAACACCATATATTTT. It is translated as CASSTRTGSGNTIYF.

The chain recombines TRBV5-1 with TRBJ2-5; 9 nucleotides agree with TRBD2. CDR1 is SGHRS and CDR2 is YFSETQ in the germline V gene. V gave up 4 bases and J gave up 5 bases; unmatched junction bases: 12. The CDR3 is made up of 16 amino acids. In DNA, the CDR3 is TGCGCCAGCAGCGTCGGGCGGGGGGGCCGCTTTGAGACCCAGTACTTC. It specifies CASSVGRGGRFETQYF.

This clone was observed a few times. The chain carries TRBV10-3 and TRBJ1-2; D possibly corresponds to TRBD1 (6 bases). The germline CDR1 and CDR2 sequences are ENHRY and SYGVKD. V lost 6 bases and J 4 bases, leaving 15 bases between the germline ends. This CDR3 has 14 residues. This CDR3 reads CAIRTQGRGYGYTF. The CDR3 DNA reads TGTGCCATCAGGACACAGGGCAGAGGCTATGGCTACACCTTC.

J is TRBJ1-4 and V is TRBV11-2; no reliable D call. Germline CDR1 reads SGHAT; CDR2 reads FQNNGV. This CDR3 has 12 amino acids. Trimming left V 8 bases short and J 8 bases short, with 12 bases between. DNA of the CDR3: TGTGCCAGCCGGAACATAGGGGAAAAACTGTTTTTT. Its protein is CASRNIGEKLFF.

V and J are TRBV6-5 and TRBJ1-3; D remains unclear. Germline V gene lookup returns CDR1 MNHEY and CDR2 SVGAGI. The CDR3 is made up of 13 amino acids. Trimming pared 0 bases from V and 4 bases from J, leaving 4 bases between. DNA for the CDR3: TGTGCCAGCAGTTACTCGGAGGGAAACACCATATATTTT. Translation: CASSYSEGNTIYF.

The J gene is TRBJ1-6, the V gene TRBV2; TRBD1 might be the D (5 bases). Germline loops: CDR1 SNHLY, CDR2 FYNNEI. The CDR3 contains 15 residues. Trimming pared 4 bases from V and 10 bases from J, leaving 17 bases between. The CDR3 sequence: CASSVMGQGGSPLHF. The CDR3 region has the DNA TGTGCCAGCAGTGTGATGGGGCAGGGCGGATCACCCCTCCACTTT.

The J gene is TRBJ2-7, the V gene TRBV6-5, with D hard to call. Germline CDR1 reads MNHEY; CDR2 reads SVGAGI. V was clipped by 1 base and J by 7 bases, with 5 bases between them. There are 11 residues in the CDR3. The CDR3 sequence is CASSYWGEQYF. The CDR3, as DNA: TGTGCCAGCAGTTACTGGGGTGAGCAGTACTTC.

The rearrangement joins TRBV5-1 to TRBJ1-6, with D perhaps TRBD1 (6 bases). Trimming took off 1 base at V and 6 bases at J, with 14 bases between the two ends. Germline assignment: CDR1 SGHRS and CDR2 YFSETQ. CDR3 length: 16 residues. The CDR3 nucleotides are TGCGCCAGCAGCTTGTTAGGGGGGACGGGTAATTCACCCCTCCACTTT. It encodes CASSLLGGTGNSPLHF. Full variable domain (rest looked up from reference TRBV5-1 and TRBJ1-6): KAGVTQTPRYLIKTRGQQVTLSCSPISGHRSVSWYQQTPGQGLQFLFEYFSETQRNKGNFPGRFSGRQFSNSRSEMNVSTLELGDSALYLCASSLLGGTGNSPLHFGNGTRLTVT.

The rearrangement uses TRBV7-2 and TRBJ1-6; D is undetermined. The length of the CDR3 is 14 residues. The V gene's germline CDR1 is SGHTA and CDR2 FQGNSA. With 1 base removed from V and 5 bases from J, the gap between germline ends came to 6 bases. The CDR3 DNA follows: TGTGCCAGCAGCTTAGAAGGACATAATTCACCCCTCCACTTT. Amino acids: CASSLEGHNSPLHF.

This clone appeared a single time. The chain couples TRBV10-3 to TRBJ1-5, with 8 bases that match TRBD1. The CDR3 totals 16 residues. Germline V gives CDR1 ENHRY, CDR2 SYGVKD. Unmatched junction bases numbered 10, after V lost 3 bases and J lost 6 bases. The CDR3 sequence: CAISDGRGLDSQPQHF. In nucleotides, the CDR3 is TGTGCCATCAGTGACGGCAGGGGGCTTGATAGTCAGCCCCAGCATTTT.

V is TRBV6-6 and J is TRBJ2-7, with 8 bases matching TRBD2. Trimming cost V 6 bases and J 5 bases; bases outside gene matches: 6. The CDR3 loop spans 13 amino acids. CDR1 and CDR2 from the germline V gene are MNHNY and SVGAGI (reference sequence). CDR3 amino acids: CASSTGGGNEQYF. CDR3 nucleotides: TGTGCCAGCAGCACGGGGGGGGGCAACGAGCAGTACTTC.

This chain links TRBV10-3 with TRBJ2-1, with 9 bases identical to TRBD2. V lost 0 bases and J lost 5; bases outside the gene matches: 8. CDR1 and CDR2 (germline): ENHRY, SYGVKD. This CDR3 spans 17 amino acids. The CDR3: CAISESEASGDNNEQFF. Here the CDR3 DNA reads TGTGCCATCAGTGAGTCGGAGGCTAGCGGGGATAACAATGAGCAGTTCTTC.

The rearrangement links TRBV2 to TRBJ1-2, with D possibly TRBD1 on 6 matching bases. Germline lookup yields CDR1 SNHLY and CDR2 FYNNEI. Trimming took off 7 bases at V and 8 bases at J, with 14 bases between the two ends. This CDR3 is 12 amino acids long. The CDR3 nucleotides are TGTGCCAGCAAGGTGGGGGGGCGAGGCTACACCTTC. Its protein product is CASKVGGRGYTF. The complete variable domain, with remaining parts taken from reference TRBV2 and TRBJ1-2, reads EPEVTQTPSHQVTQMGQEVILRCVPISNHLYFYWYRQILGQKVEFLVSFYNNEISEKSEIFDDQFSVERPDGSNFTLKIRSTKLEDSAMYFCASKVGGRGYTFGSGTRLTVV.

This sequence joins TRBV9 and TRBJ2-1; D is possibly TRBD1 or TRBD2 (7 bases each). V lost 0 bases and J lost 5, with 15 bases in between. CDR3 size: 16 residues. In germline, CDR1 is SGDLS, CDR2 YYNGEE. The CDR3 sequence: CASSVEGEGADNEQFF. For the CDR3, the DNA is TGTGCCAGCAGCGTAGAAGGGGAGGGGGCAGACAATGAGCAGTTCTTC.